This T cell receptor (beta chain) is from a study of T cells in Graves' hyperthyroidism and ophthalmopathy (dated 2019 in TCRdb). A note on the overall study: Peripheral blood was sampled at the time of initial diagnosis, prior to any treatment. To identify TCR V-J signatures that set the groups apart, the researchers used a discovery cohort of 100 patients, made up of 40 to 45 with Graves' ophthalmopathy and some 55 with stable Graves' hyperthyroidism. Following sampling, methimazole starting at 30 mg daily was given to hyperthyroidism patients, and high-dose intravenous methylprednisolone was given to ophthalmopathy patients. The 80 to 100 discovery patients were randomly divided into training and test sets at a 7:3 ratio. The paper describes TCR Vbeta CDR3 sequencing of 135 peripheral blood samples, made up of 43 ophthalmopathy patients, around 73 hyperthyroidism patients and 17 progressor patients. In addition, the study compared T-cell repertoires in thyroid tissue and in blood from five or six Graves' hyperthyroidism patients. Prospective prediction of ophthalmopathy was tested in an independent validation cohort of 18 hyperthyroidism patients and 17 patients who later progressed to ophthalmopathy.

A remark on this clonotype: The antigen it recognizes is unknown. It has no much larger one-base neighbor in the sample; base qualities were not kept.

Amplification of TCR beta CDR3 regions was carried out from RNA transcripts. The TCR CDR3 was subjected to a first round of RT-PCR using the HTBI primer set and the Qiagen OneStep RT-PCR kit. The libraries were constructed in a second round of multiplex PCR and then size-selected and purified. The libraries were sequenced on an Illumina HiSeq2000 using paired-end 100 bp reads. The source study handled its data this way. SOAPnuke was used to process the raw data, removing reads that contained adapters or uncalled bases, had a mean Phred below 15, or lacked an exact match to the constant primer or identifier. High-quality paired reads were merged using COPE v1.2.5, and each unique nucleotide sequence was defined as a clonotype. MiTCR v1.1 was used to align clonotypes to the IMGT TRBV, TRBD and TRBJ reference segments. The analysis included only V-J combinations with a frequency above 0.0001, which together covered 98% to 99.2% of the repertoires. The TCS score was defined as F50 (clonal expansion) divided by E x V (chaos), with BLOSUM62-based TCRdist calculated between CDR3 peptides within each V-J. Welch's t-statistics and random forest reduced 500 to 650 V-J features to under 15, which were used in a naive Bayes classifier (R e1071). The public reads were run again by TCRdb, first through fastp at Q25 and then through MiXCR, and only productive beta chains were kept. Each CDR3 protein appears once, grouped with its most common genes and DNA. The V and J calls and clone size come from TCRdb's table, not from the authors' own analysis. For this sample there are fewer than 500,000 distinct CDR3 sequences; about 14% appear just once. The ten largest clones take up about 13% of the sample.

From the cysteine through the phenylalanine, the CDR3 covers 17 amino acids. Of all the DNA, just the CDR3 is kept, 51 bases in frame from base 1. In the germline V gene (reference sequence), CDR1 corresponds to DFQATT and CDR2 to SNEGSKA. Trimming takes 3 bases off V and 0 bases off J; junction bases not matched to a gene: 9. What the work shows at the level of the full study, not this receptor alone: In validation, the model predicted progression to ophthalmopathy with approximately 70% sensitivity and 72% to 85% specificity, a median of approximately 6.5 months before onset. No statistical method was used to fix the sample size in advance, and group allocation was not hidden from the investigators. Ophthalmopathy was separated from stable hyperthyroidism by a 13 V-J signature model, with 85% to 90% sensitivity and 81% to 82% specificity obtained in cross-validation and 80%/75% obtained in testing. Most expanded thyroid clonotypes (frequency above 0.001) were also detected in blood, suggesting blood repertoires may reflect thyroid immune responses.

Ophthalmopathy patients had moderately to severely active disease, with a Clinical Activity Score of 3 or more, a NOSPECS grade of 4 or more, and a disease duration of less than 3 months. Exclusion was applied to patients with uncontrolled infections, other autoimmune diseases, pregnancy or lactation. Diagnoses were based on clinical symptoms, serum thyroxine and TRAb, thyroid ultrasound and orbital computed tomography. PBMCs were separated from over 9 ml of fresh peripheral blood using Ficoll-Paque density gradient centrifugation. Total RNA was extracted using Trizol reagent, and RNA quality was assessed on an Agilent 2100 Bioanalyzer.

This TCR was sampled from a man aged 18-30 years with Graves' ophthalmopathy. Material for sequencing was blood. The sequence is built from TRBV20-1 and TRBJ2-5, with 11 bases aligning to TRBD2. The sequenced DNA: TGCAGTGCTAGGGGGGGCATAGCGGGAGGGTACCAAGAGACCCAGTACTTC. It translates as CSARGGIAGGYQETQYF.